Shown below are 23 T cell receptor beta chains from a single sample sequenced in a study of cytomegalovirus exposure and HLA in healthy donors. In the PCR, 60 Vbeta and 13 Jbeta primers were used. Some clones are missing from TCRdb's copy, which holds only in-frame ones; the method was immunoSEQ multiplex PCR. This table lists 130,000 or so clones. The source material was PBMCs. Source of these receptors: a woman aged 18 to 35 in good health and CMV-seronegative.

The rearrangement joins TRBV10-3 to TRBJ2-1, with D maybe TRBD1 (6 bases). Trimming removed 6 bases at V and 8 bases at J, with 14 bases between. Germline V lookup: CDR1 ENHRY, CDR2 SYGVKD. This CDR3 has 13 residues. The CDR3 nucleotides read TGTGCCATCAGGGACAGTTCGATAGATGAGCAGTTCTTC. Encoded protein: CAIRDSSIDEQFF.

The J gene is TRBJ2-1, the V gene TRBV6-5; 9 bases are a match to TRBD2. The germline gives CDR1 MNHEY, CDR2 SVGAGI. CDR3 length equals 16 residues. J was trimmed by 6 bases and V by 0 bases; bases with no gene match: 6. The CDR3 DNA is TGTGCCAGCAGTTACTCTTCCGGACTAGCGCTCAATGAGCAGTTCTTC. Encoded protein: CASSYSSGLALNEQFF.

The chain has TRBV4-2 and TRBJ1-1, with 8 bases identical to TRBD1. Germline assignment: CDR1 LGHNA and CDR2 YNFKEQ. This CDR3 has 16 amino acids. V dropped 0 bases and J dropped 5; count of bases not matched to a gene: 8. The CDR3 nucleotides read TGTGCCAGCAGCCAAGACCAGAACAGGGGGGGTACTGAAGCTTTCTTT. Its translation: CASSQDQNRGGTEAFF.

The V gene is TRBV2, the J gene TRBJ2-1, with D possibly matching TRBD1 (6 bases). Germline lookup yields CDR1 SNHLY and CDR2 FYNNEI. V was pared by 6 bases and J by 7 bases, with 13 bases between. The CDR3 runs to 13 residues. DNA for the CDR3: TGTGCCAGCAGGTGGTCAGGGGTGAATGAGCAGTTCTTC. This translates into CASRWSGVNEQFF.

The J gene is TRBJ1-4, the V gene TRBV19; TRBD1 might be the D (5 bases). The CDR3 length is 15 residues. The germline V and J ends were trimmed by 1 base and 8 bases, with 14 bases remaining between them. Germline CDR1 reads LNHDA; CDR2 reads SQIVND (reference sequence). CDR3 bases: TGTGCCAGTAGTATAGCCCCCGCGGGGCACGAAAAACTGTTTTTT. Encoded protein: CASSIAPAGHEKLFF.

The chain couples TRBV7-6 to TRBJ2-7; a weak D match, TRBD1 (6 bases). CDR1 SGHVS and CDR2 FNYEAQ come from the germline V gene. V lost 0 bases, J lost 6 bases, and 9 bases lay in between. The CDR3 length is 13 residues. The DNA of the CDR3 is TGTGCCAGCAGCTTAGCGGTGGGGGCCGAGCAGTACGTC. Protein product: CASSLAVGAEQYV.

The chain uses TRBV27 and TRBJ2-1; 10 bases match TRBD2. The CDR3 loop spans 16 amino acids. Germline V gives CDR1 MNHEY, CDR2 SMNVEV (reference sequence). Trimming removed 3 bases from V and 0 bases from J; junction bases left unmatched: 2. CDR3 sequence (DNA): TGTGCCAGCAGTTTGGGACTAGCGCTCTCCTACAATGAGCAGTTCTTC. It is translated as CASSLGLALSYNEQFF.

This chain links TRBV19 with TRBJ1-2, with a tentative D call TRBD1 (6 bases). Deletions cut 6 bases from V and 5 bases from J, with 16 bases between. The CDR3 has 14 amino acids. Looked up from germline, CDR1 is LNHDA and CDR2 is SQIVND (reference sequence). The CDR3 region is CASSRGQNSYGYTF. In nucleotides, the CDR3 is TGTGCCAGTAGCCGCGGACAGAACTCTTATGGCTACACCTTC. Supplemented by reference TRBV19 and TRBJ1-2, the full variable domain reads DGGITQSPKYLFRKEGQNVTLSCEQNLNHDAMYWYRQDPGQGLRLIYYSQIVNDFQKGDIAEGYSVSREKKESFPLTVTSAQKNPTAFYLCASSRGQNSYGYTFGSGTRLTVV.

The chain has TRBV9 and TRBJ2-5; 7 bases map to TRBD2. V lost 3 bases, J lost 2 bases, and 4 bases stayed unmatched. CDR1 SGDLS and CDR2 YYNGEE come from the germline V gene. The CDR3 runs 14 residues. The CDR3 loop reads CASSGGGEQETQYF. The CDR3 bases are TGTGCCAGCAGCGGGGGGGGAGAACAAGAGACCCAGTACTTC.

The CDR3: CASSRQGSFQPQHF. CDR3 sequence (DNA): TGTGCCAGCAGTAGACAGGGGTCTTTTCAGCCCCAGCATTTT. V and J are TRBV6-1 and TRBJ1-5, with 8 bases fitting TRBD1. The ends lost 5 bases at V and 6 bases at J; junction bases unmatched: 6. In germline, CDR1 is MNHNS, CDR2 SASEGT. The CDR3 is 14 amino acids.

J is TRBJ2-3 and V is TRBV6-1, with 9 bases fitting TRBD1. The germline V gene has CDR1 MNHNS and CDR2 SASEGT. After removal of 4 bases from V and 2 bases from J, the junction contained 13 bases not matched to a gene. The length of the CDR3 is 18 residues. The CDR3: CASSVFSGGQGITDTQYF. The CDR3 region has the DNA TGTGCCAGCAGTGTTTTCTCCGGAGGACAGGGGATCACAGATACGCAGTATTTT.

V and J are TRBV5-1 and TRBJ1-1; D not resolved. The ends were cut back, 4 bases at V and 7 bases at J, with 11 bases in the middle. This CDR3 contains 12 residues. The germline CDR1 and CDR2 sequences are SGHRS and YFSETQ. The CDR3 bases are TGCGCCAGCAGCCCCGGGTCTATTGAAGCTTTCTTT. Amino acid sequence: CASSPGSIEAFF.

The gene calls are TRBV27 and TRBJ1-1, with D tentatively TRBD1 (6 bases). This CDR3 has 14 residues. Trimming removed 3 bases from V and 1 base from J, with 9 bases in between. Germline CDR1 MNHEY, CDR2 SMNVEV (reference sequence). The CDR3 is CASSFGGRNTEAFF. The CDR3 region has the DNA TGTGCCAGCAGTTTTGGGGGCCGGAACACTGAAGCTTTCTTT.

This chain joins TRBV4-1 and TRBJ2-4; D possibly corresponds to TRBD2 (8 bases). This CDR3 has 16 amino acids. Looked up from germline, CDR1 is MGHRA and CDR2 is YSYEKL. The ends were cut back, 0 bases at V and 13 bases at J, with 22 bases in the middle. In DNA, the CDR3 is TGCGCCAGCAGCCAAGATGCGGGACTAGTGCAGGGGGAGCAGTACTTC. Its protein is CASSQDAGLVQGEQYF.

About this clone itself: This specimen includes other DNA sequences encoding the same CDR3. The chain has TRBV12-2 and TRBJ1-1. TRBV12-2 is given as a pseudogene. CDR3 size: 16 residues. CDR3 DNA sequence: TGTGCAAGTAAGGAGAGTTCTGGGGAGGTGAACACTGAAGCTTTCTTT. Translating it yields CASKESSGEVNTEAFF.

The V and J genes are TRBV7-2 and TRBJ2-3; unclear D gene. V was clipped by 5 bases and J by 6 bases, with 15 bases between them. Germline CDR1 SGHTA, CDR2 FQGNSA. The CDR3 is 14 residues long. CDR3 bases: TGTGCCAGCAGCCGAACGTGGGCTGAGGATACGCAGTATTTT. Protein product: CASSRTWAEDTQYF.

In nucleotides, the CDR3 is TGTGCCAGCAGCGGGGGGGCCTCCGGGACAGGGTTCAATGAGCAGTTCTTC. This gives the protein CASSGGASGTGFNEQFF. The V and J genes are TRBV9 and TRBJ2-1; the match to TRBD1 covers 9 bases. Germline trimming cut 3 bases from V and 6 bases from J; bases unmatched to any gene: 13. Germline V lookup: CDR1 SGDLS, CDR2 YYNGEE. This CDR3 has 17 amino acids. The complete variable domain, with remaining parts taken from reference TRBV9 and TRBJ2-1, reads DSGVTQTPKHLITATGQRVTLRCSPRSGDLSVYWYQQSLDQGLQFLIQYYNGEERAKGNILERFSAQQFPDLHSELNLSSLELGDSALYFCASSGGASGTGFNEQFFGPGTRLTVL.

The rearrangement joins TRBV27 to TRBJ2-7; D possibly corresponds to TRBD2 (5 bases). Germline V gene data show CDR1 as MNHEY and CDR2 as SMNVEV (reference sequence). The CDR3 extends over 12 amino acids. Deletions cut 6 bases from V and 0 bases from J, with 6 bases between. For the CDR3, the DNA is TGTGCCAGCAGGGGGAGCTCCTACGAGCAGTACGTC. This sequence encodes CASRGSSYEQYV.

CDR3 in DNA: TGTGCCAGCAGCCAAGCCCTCGATGAGCAGTTCTTC. Encoded protein: CASSQALDEQFF. The genes are TRBV14 and TRBJ2-1; D remains ambiguous. CDR1 and CDR2 (germline): SGHDN, FVKESK. This CDR3 has 12 residues. V lost 1 base and J 8 bases, leaving 6 bases between the germline ends.

The chain couples TRBV6-5 to TRBJ1-2; maybe TRBD1 (5 bases). This CDR3 region has 16 residues. V shed 1 base and J shed 1 base, with 13 bases lying between them. Per germline, CDR1 MNHEY and CDR2 SVGAGI. CDR3 DNA: TGTGCCAGCAGTTACTTTGGGGCCAATTTTAACTATGGCTACACCTTC. It encodes CASSYFGANFNYGYTF.

This chain joins TRBV6-5 and TRBJ2-7; the match to TRBD1 covers 7 bases. Per germline, CDR1 MNHEY and CDR2 SVGAGI. This CDR3 is 13 amino acids long. Unmatched junction bases numbered 5, after V lost 7 bases and J lost 2 bases. The CDR3 here is CASTPTGTYEQYF. For the CDR3, the DNA is TGTGCCAGCACCCCGACAGGGACCTACGAGCAGTACTTC.

The chain couples TRBV6-1 to TRBJ2-5, with TRBD1 matching over 7 bases. The V gene's germline CDR1 is MNHNS and CDR2 SASEGT. The CDR3 is 13 amino acids. V lost 10 bases to trimming and J lost 5 bases; unmatched junction nucleotides: 10. As DNA, the CDR3 is TGTGCCACCATTCCGGGACAGAGGGAGACCCAGTACTTC. It codes for CATIPGQRETQYF.

CDR3 coding DNA: TGCAGCGGCGACAGGGGGCGAGGGGCTTTCTTT. Its translation: CSGDRGRGAFF. The chain combines TRBV29-1 with TRBJ1-1; 10 bases fit TRBD1. Germline assignment: CDR1 SQVTM and CDR2 ANQGSEA. CDR3 length: 11 residues. V gave up 7 bases and J gave up 11 bases; unmatched junction bases: 7.